Below, 2 T cell receptor beta chains from the same sample are listed, as sequenced in a study of PD-1 blockade in classical Hodgkin lymphoma. Some clones are missing from TCRdb's copy, which holds only in-frame ones; the method was immunoSEQ multiplex PCR. The data contain about 20,000 clones, about nine tenths of them seen just once; the ten biggest clones take up less than 9%. Time point specified: newly diagnosed, previously untreated cHL patient sample. Material: peripheral blood mononuclear cells (PBMCs). Source of these receptors: a human donor with classical Hodgkin lymphoma.

The chain employs TRBV30 and TRBJ2-1, with 8 bases matching TRBD2. Germline values: CDR1 GTSNPN, CDR2 SVGIG (reference sequence). The J segment lost 3 bases and the V segment lost 7 bases, leaving 8 bases of the junction unmatched. This CDR3 contains 14 residues. The chain's CDR3 is CASPFSGDYNEQFF. The CDR3 coding sequence is TGTGCCTCCCCATTTAGCGGGGACTACAATGAGCAGTTCTTC.

The chain couples TRBV2 to TRBJ1-5; D remains ambiguous. The CDR3 runs to 14 residues. V lost 0 bases and J 4 bases, leaving 7 bases between the germline ends. Germline CDR1 and CDR2: SNHLY and FYNNEI. The CDR3: CASSEAPGNQPQHF. The CDR3 DNA is TGTGCCAGCAGTGAAGCGCCGGGGAATCAGCCCCAGCATTTT. Full variable domain (outside the CDR3, taken from reference TRBV2 and TRBJ1-5): EPEVTQTPSHQVTQMGQEVILRCVPISNHLYFYWYRQILGQKVEFLVSFYNNEISEKSEIFDDQFSVERPDGSNFTLKIRSTKLEDSAMYFCASSEAPGNQPQHFGDGTRLSIL.